This T cell receptor beta chain was identified during a study of PD-L1 blockade in urothelial cancer. Turning to the study itself: Patients commenced intravenous atezolizumab, 1,200 mg every 3 weeks, in the mid-2010s. Males with bladder-origin urothelial cancer made up about 90% of the roughly 29 patients. Blood-derived samples held a median about 150,000 T cells.

Here immunoSEQ multiplex PCR was the method, and the copy in TCRdb shows in-frame clones only, minus some. The profile covers about 81,000 clones, with roughly 80% appearing a single time and roughly 7.3% taken by the ten largest. As to time point: pretreatment peripheral blood. Locally advanced or metastatic urothelial carcinoma affected all patients. Deletions cut 6 bases from V and 0 bases from J, with 17 bases between. This CDR3 is 16 amino acids long. Germline V gives CDR1 MDHEN, CDR2 SYDVKM. Source: PBMCs, taken around atezolizumab (anti-PD-L1) treatment. The source of this sequence is a middle-aged man with urothelial cancer. V usage is TRBV28 and J usage is TRBJ1-2; a weak D match, TRBD1 (5 bases). This CDR3 is CASSSETGVPNYGYTF. In DNA, the CDR3 is TGTGCCAGCAGCTCGGAAACAGGCGTACCTAACTATGGCTACACCTTC.